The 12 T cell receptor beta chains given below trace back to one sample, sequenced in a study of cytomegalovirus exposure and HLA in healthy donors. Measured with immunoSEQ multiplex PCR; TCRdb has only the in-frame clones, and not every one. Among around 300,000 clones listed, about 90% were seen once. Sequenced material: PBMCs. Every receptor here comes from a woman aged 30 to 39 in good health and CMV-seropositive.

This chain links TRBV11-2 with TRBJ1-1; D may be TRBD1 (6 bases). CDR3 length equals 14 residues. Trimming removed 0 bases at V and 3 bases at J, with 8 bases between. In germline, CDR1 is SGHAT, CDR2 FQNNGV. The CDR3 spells CASSLEGQYTEAFF. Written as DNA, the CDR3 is TGTGCCAGCAGCTTAGAAGGACAGTACACTGAAGCTTTCTTT.

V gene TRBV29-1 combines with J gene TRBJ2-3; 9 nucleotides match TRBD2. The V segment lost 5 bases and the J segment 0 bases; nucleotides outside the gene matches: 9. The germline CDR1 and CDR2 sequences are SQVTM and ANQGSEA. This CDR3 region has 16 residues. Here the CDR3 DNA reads TGCAGCGTTTCCCCTTGGACTAGCGAGAGCACAGATACGCAGTATTTT. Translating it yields CSVSPWTSESTDTQYF.

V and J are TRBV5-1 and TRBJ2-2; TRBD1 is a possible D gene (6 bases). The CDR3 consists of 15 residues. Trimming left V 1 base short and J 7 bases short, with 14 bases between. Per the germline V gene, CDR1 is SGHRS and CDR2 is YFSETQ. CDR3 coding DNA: TGCGCCAGCAGCTTGCGGACAGACTTAAACGGGGAGCTGTTTTTT. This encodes CASSLRTDLNGELFF.

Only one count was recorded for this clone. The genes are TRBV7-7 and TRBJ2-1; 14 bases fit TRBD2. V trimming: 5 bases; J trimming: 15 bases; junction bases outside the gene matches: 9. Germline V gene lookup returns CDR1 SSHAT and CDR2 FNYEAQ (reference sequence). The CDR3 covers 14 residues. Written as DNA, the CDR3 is TGTGCCAGCAGCCCGGGAGGGACTAGCGGGAGAATGTTCTTC. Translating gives CASSPGGTSGRMFF.

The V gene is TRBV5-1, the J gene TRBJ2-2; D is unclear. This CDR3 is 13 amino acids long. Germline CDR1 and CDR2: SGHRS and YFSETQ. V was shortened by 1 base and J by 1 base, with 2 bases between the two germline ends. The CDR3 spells CASSLMNTGELFF. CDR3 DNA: TGCGCCAGCAGCTTGATGAACACCGGGGAGCTGTTTTTT.

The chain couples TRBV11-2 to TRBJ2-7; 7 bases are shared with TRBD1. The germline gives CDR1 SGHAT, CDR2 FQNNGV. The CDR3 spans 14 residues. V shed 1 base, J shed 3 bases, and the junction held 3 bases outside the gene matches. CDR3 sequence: CASSLGTGLYEQYF. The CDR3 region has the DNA TGTGCCAGCAGCTTAGGGACAGGCCTCTACGAGCAGTACTTC.

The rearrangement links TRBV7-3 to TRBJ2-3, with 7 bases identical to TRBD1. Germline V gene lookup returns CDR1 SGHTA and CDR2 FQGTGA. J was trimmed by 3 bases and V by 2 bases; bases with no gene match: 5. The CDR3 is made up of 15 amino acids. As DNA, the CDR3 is TGTGCCAGCAGCTTATCTGGACAGGTGACAGATACGCAGTATTTT. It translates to CASSLSGQVTDTQYF.

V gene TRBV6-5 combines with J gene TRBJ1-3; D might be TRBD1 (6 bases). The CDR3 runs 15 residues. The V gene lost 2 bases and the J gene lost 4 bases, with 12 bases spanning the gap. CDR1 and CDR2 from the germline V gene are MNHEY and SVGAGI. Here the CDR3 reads CASSYAQGGGNTIYF. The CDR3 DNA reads TGTGCCAGCAGTTACGCACAGGGAGGAGGAAACACCATATATTTT.

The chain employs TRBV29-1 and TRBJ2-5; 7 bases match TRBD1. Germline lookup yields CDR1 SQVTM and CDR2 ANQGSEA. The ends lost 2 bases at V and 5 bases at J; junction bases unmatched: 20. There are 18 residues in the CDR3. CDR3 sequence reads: CSVELEWFGDRSAETQYF. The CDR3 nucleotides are TGCAGCGTTGAATTAGAATGGTTTGGGGACAGATCGGCGGAGACCCAGTACTTC.

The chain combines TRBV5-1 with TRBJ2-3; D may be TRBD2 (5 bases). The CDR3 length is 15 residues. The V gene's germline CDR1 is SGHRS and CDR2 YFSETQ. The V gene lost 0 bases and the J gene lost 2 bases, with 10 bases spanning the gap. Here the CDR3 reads CASSLVTGFTDTQYF. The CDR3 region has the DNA TGCGCCAGCAGCTTGGTTACGGGGTTCACAGATACGCAGTATTTT.

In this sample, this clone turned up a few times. The CDR3 DNA reads as TGCAGTGCGAAGCCCCTAAATGAGCAGTTCTTC. Its translation is CSAKPLNEQFF. The chain employs TRBV20-1 and TRBJ2-1; D remains ambiguous. Deletions cut 6 bases from V and 7 bases from J, with 10 bases between. CDR1 is DFQATT, CDR2 SNEGSKA, per germline (reference sequence). The CDR3 extends over 11 amino acids.

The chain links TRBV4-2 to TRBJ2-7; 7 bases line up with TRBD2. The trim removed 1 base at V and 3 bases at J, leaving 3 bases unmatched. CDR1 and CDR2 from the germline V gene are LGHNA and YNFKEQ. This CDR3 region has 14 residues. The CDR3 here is CASSQGLADYEQYF. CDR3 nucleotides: TGTGCCAGCAGCCAAGGGCTAGCGGACTACGAGCAGTACTTC.